The present T cell receptor beta chain was sequenced within a study of T cell responses to AZD1222 COVID-19 vaccine. This table comes from immunoSEQ multiplex PCR, and its TCRdb copy is limited to in-frame clones, with some not included. This sample has some 120,000 clones, with roughly 90% found just once. Turning to this clone: Its antigen remains unidentified.

The CDR3 runs 14 residues. Germline CDR1 and CDR2: MNHEY and SVGAGI. V gave up 7 bases and J gave up 1 base; unmatched junction bases: 4. Study-wide findings and caveats: Across the whole spike, CD4 TCRs peaked at regions 160-218 and 743-854. White British ancestry dominated among donors, who included more females, and clonal diversity was possibly underestimated.

The chain joins TRBV6-5 to TRBJ2-7; 10 bases line up with TRBD1. The clonotype originates from an adult in good health. The sample here was peripheral blood, taken on day 0 of AZD1222 vaccination. The CDR3 protein is CASTGTGASYEQYF. The CDR3 nucleotides read TGTGCCAGCACCGGGACAGGGGCGTCCTACGAGCAGTACTTC.